These 14 T cell receptor beta chains came from one sample sequenced in a study of T cells in Graves' hyperthyroidism and ophthalmopathy. Amplification yielded TCR beta CDR3 regions, with RNA transcripts as the source. HTBI primers were employed in a first-round RT-PCR of the TCR CDR3. One entry per CDR3 protein, called by TCRdb with MiXCR from the multiplex PCR reads. The sample shows about 300,000 distinct CDR3 sequences, roughly 19% of them seen only once. The sequencing input was blood. The receptors derive from a man aged 45-65 years with Graves' ophthalmopathy.

The chain carries TRBV28 and TRBJ1-1; weak D call: TRBD1 (6 bases). With 7 bases removed from V and 0 bases from J, the gap between germline ends came to 12 bases. The CDR3 extends over 14 amino acids. Germline V gives CDR1 MDHEN, CDR2 SYDVKM. The CDR3 protein is CASNKGGMNTEAFF. The CDR3 DNA sequence: TGTGCCAGCAATAAGGGGGGGATGAACACTGAAGCTTTCTTT.

The J gene is TRBJ2-1, the V gene TRBV3-1, with TRBD1 as a possible D gene (6 bases). Trimming stripped 1 base from V and 6 bases from J, with 19 bases between. There are 17 residues in the CDR3. Germline V CDR1 and CDR2: LGHDT, YNNKEL (reference sequence). The CDR3 reads CASSQVSGVGISNEQFF. The CDR3 DNA sequence: TGTGCCAGCAGCCAAGTGTCAGGGGTCGGAATAAGCAATGAGCAGTTCTTC.

The chain combines TRBV6-2 or TRBV6-3 with TRBJ2-5; 14 bases match TRBD2. CDR3 size: 16 residues. After removal of 7 bases from V and 2 bases from J, the junction contained 6 bases not matched to a gene. Germline-derived CDR1 and CDR2 are MNHEY and SVGEGT. Here the CDR3 reads CASIQRTSGRQETQYF. Here the CDR3 DNA reads TGTGCCAGCATCCAGAGGACTAGCGGGAGGCAAGAGACCCAGTACTTC.

The chain joins TRBV20-1 to TRBJ1-1, with D possibly matching TRBD1 (6 bases). Trimming removed 6 bases from V and 0 bases from J, with 17 bases in between. CDR3 size: 15 residues. Germline V gives CDR1 DFQATT, CDR2 SNEGSKA (reference sequence). CDR3 sequence reads: CSADNPGTLNTEAFF. CDR3 nucleotides: TGCAGTGCCGATAACCCGGGGACACTGAACACTGAAGCTTTCTTT.

This clonotype was counted at least ten times. The chain joins TRBV11-2 to TRBJ1-5; D unresolved. CDR1 and CDR2 (germline): SGHAT, FQNNGV. The CDR3 totals 15 residues. V shed 5 bases and J shed 5 bases, with 16 bases lying between them. Here the CDR3 reads CASSTNSGSDQPQHF. DNA of the CDR3: TGTGCCAGCAGCACTAACTCGGGGTCGGATCAGCCCCAGCATTTT.

This clonotype came up many times. The CDR3 sequence: CASSLPTGGYGELFF. DNA for the CDR3: TGTGCCAGCAGCTTACCGACAGGGGGTTACGGGGAGCTGTTTTTT. The rearrangement links TRBV7-2 to TRBJ2-2; 9 bases are shared with TRBD1. The V and J ends lost 2 bases and 7 bases, in that order; junction bases with no gene match: 5. Germline loops: CDR1 SGHTA, CDR2 FQGNSA. The CDR3 is made up of 15 amino acids.

This clonotype was seen more than once but under ten times. The chain has TRBV9 and TRBJ1-1; 8 bases align to TRBD1. The germline V gene encodes CDR1 SGDLS and CDR2 YYNGEE. The junction had 9 bases not matched to a gene; V was cut back by 4 bases and J by 4 bases. The CDR3 extends over 15 amino acids. Here the CDR3 reads CASSTTGGEVTEAFF. CDR3 DNA: TGTGCCAGCAGCACAACAGGGGGAGAGGTCACTGAAGCTTTCTTT.

This clonotype was counted many times. As DNA, the CDR3 is TGCGCCAGCAGCTTGGATTGGCAGCCGAACACTGAAGCTTTCTTT. It translates to CASSLDWQPNTEAFF. V is TRBV5-1 and J is TRBJ1-1; D ambiguous. The length of the CDR3 is 15 residues. Germline V lookup: CDR1 SGHRS, CDR2 YFSETQ. Trimming shortened V by 0 bases and J by 1 base, and 10 bases separated the two germline ends.

The chain is built from TRBV7-2 and TRBJ2-7; 8 nucleotides line up with TRBD2. The V gene end was trimmed by 5 bases and the J gene end by 5 bases; junction bases not matched to a gene: 11. Per the germline V gene, CDR1 is SGHTA and CDR2 is FQGNSA. The CDR3 consists of 15 residues. The CDR3 nucleotides are TGTGCCAGCAGCCCTGAAGCGGGAGCCTTCCACGAGCAGTACTTC. Translation: CASSPEAGAFHEQYF.

This clonotype was seen a handful of times. The rearrangement links TRBV28 to TRBJ1-2; D is possibly TRBD1 (5 bases). Trimming removed 4 bases from V and 8 bases from J, with 11 bases in between. CDR1 MDHEN and CDR2 SYDVKM come from the germline V gene. CDR3 length: 12 amino acids. CDR3 nucleotide sequence: TGTGCCAGCAGTTCTACAGGTCGGGGCTACACCTTC. Its protein product is CASSSTGRGYTF.

This clonotype has only a few counts. The chain has TRBV5-1 and TRBJ2-2; TRBD1 might be the D (5 bases). This CDR3 is built from 15 residues. Between the trimmed V and J ends, which lost 0 bases and 6 bases, there was a span of 12 bases. Per the germline V gene, CDR1 is SGHRS and CDR2 is YFSETQ. CDR3 amino acids: CASSLEGLGPGELFF. The DNA of the CDR3 is TGCGCCAGCAGCTTGGAGGGGCTAGGTCCCGGGGAGCTGTTTTTT.

At least ten counts were recorded for this clonotype. J is TRBJ2-7 and V is TRBV7-9, with TRBD1 as a possible D gene (6 bases). The germline V and J ends were trimmed by 4 bases and 3 bases, with 19 bases remaining between them. The CDR3 loop spans 16 amino acids. Germline V gene sequence: CDR1 SEHNR, CDR2 FQNEAQ (reference sequence). CDR3 protein: CASSSLGRNRDYEQYF. CDR3 nucleotide sequence: TGTGCCAGCAGCTCCCTTGGTCGAAACAGGGACTACGAGCAGTACTTC. The whole variable domain, remainder taken from reference TRBV7-9 and TRBJ2-7, is DTGVSQNPRHKITKRGQNVTFRCDPISEHNRLYWYRQTLGQGPEFLTYFQNEAQLEKSRLLSDRFSAERPKGSFSTLEIQRTEQGDSAMYLCASSSLGRNRDYEQYFGPGTRLTVT.

This sequence joins TRBV19 and TRBJ1-5, with D possibly being TRBD1 (6 bases). The V gene lost 5 bases and the J gene lost 6 bases, with 14 bases spanning the gap. This CDR3 is built from 14 residues. CDR1 is LNHDA, CDR2 SQIVND, per germline (reference sequence). The CDR3 reads CASSRSRGGQPQHF. As DNA, the CDR3 is TGTGCCAGTAGTCGGAGCAGGGGAGGTCAGCCCCAGCATTTT.

This clonotype was counted many times. This sequence joins TRBV3-1 and TRBJ2-2, with D perhaps matching TRBD1 (6 bases). This CDR3 region has 12 residues. Per germline, CDR1 LGHDT and CDR2 YNNKEL (reference sequence). The ends were cut back, 5 bases at V and 6 bases at J, with 7 bases in the middle. The CDR3 sequence is CASSWGPGELFF. In DNA, the CDR3 is TGTGCCAGCAGCTGGGGGCCCGGGGAGCTGTTTTTT.